The rows below give T cell receptor beta chains drawn from one sample of a study of human T cells and chemical hapten exposure. MiXCR, run by TCRdb on the reads, gives a single entry per CDR3 protein. In the table there are about 120,000 distinct CDR3 sequences, 6.5% to 10% of which are singletons. The sample consisted of whole blood. Source of these receptors: a human donor in good health. Some clones in this sample may be carry-over from other donors' samples. The CDR3 runs from the conserved cysteine through the conserved F or W. The D gene is left open where the match is weak. The size field is filled for only some rows; it gives once, few, many or a size class.

.	16	TRBV7-9	many	TRBJ1-6	TGTGCCAGCAGCTCGCAGGGATCGGGGACTAATTCACCCCTCCACTTT	CASSSQGSGTNSPLHF
.	13	TRBV2	many	TRBJ1-2	TGTGCCAGAAGCCCACCAGACCCTTATGGCTACACCTTC	CARSPPDPYGYTF
.	17	TRBV6-5	many	TRBJ1-2	TGTGCCAGCAGTCGTCGTGTACTCGGGACGGACGTCTATGGCTACACCTTC	CASSRRVLGTDVYGYTF
.	18	TRBV11-2	many	TRBJ2-4	TGTGCCAGCAGCCTTAGAGGGGTTCGTCAGGGTGAGCGAAACATTCAGTACTTC	CASSLRGVRQGERNIQYF
TRBD1	16	TRBV11-2	.	TRBJ2-3	TGTGCCAGCATACGCAGGGGGAGACTTAGCACAGATACGCAGTATTTT	CASIRRGRLSTDTQYF
TRBD1	15	TRBV18	.	TRBJ2-7	TGTGCCAGCTCACCCGGGACAGGGGACCCCTACGAGCAGTACTTC	CASSPGTGDPYEQYF
TRBD2	16	TRBV20-1	many	TRBJ2-3	TGCAGTGCCCGGGGACTAGCGGTTAATAGCACAGATACGCAGTATTTT	CSARGLAVNSTDTQYF
TRBD2	15	TRBV19	.	TRBJ2-7	TGTGCCAGTAGCCCGGGACTAGCGGGAGCGGGGGAGCAGTACTTC	CASSPGLAGAGEQYF
TRBD2	19	TRBV6-2/TRBV6-3	.	TRBJ2-1	TGTGCCAGCAGTTACCCCGGGACTAGCGGGAGGGCCTCGAGAAATGAGCAGTTCTTC	CASSYPGTSGRASRNEQFF
.	14	TRBV7-9	.	TRBJ1-2	TGTGCCAGCAGCTTAGCGTCCACTAACTATGGCTACACCTTC	CASSLASTNYGYTF
.	12	TRBV27	few	TRBJ1-1	TGTGCCAGCAGTGGGGGGGGCACTGAAGCTTTCTTT	CASSGGGTEAFF
.	13	TRBV6-2/TRBV6-3	few	TRBJ2-7	TGTGCCAGCAGACCCGATATCCCCTACGAGCAGTACTTC	CASRPDIPYEQYF
TRBD2	15	TRBV6-6	.	TRBJ2-5	TGTGCCAGCGGGGGTGGTAGCGGGAGGCAAGAGACCCAGTACTTC	CASGGGSGRQETQYF
.	14	TRBV20-1	many	TRBJ1-3	TGCAGTGCTAGAGATGGACACTCTGGAAACACCATATATTTT	CSARDGHSGNTIYF
.	15	TRBV6-4	many	TRBJ2-6	TGTGCCAGCAGTGACGACAGATCTGGGGCCAACGTCCTGACTTTC	CASSDDRSGANVLTF
.	13	TRBV12-3/TRBV12-4	many	TRBJ2-1	TGTGCCACTACGGGAGCCGTCTACAATGAGCAGTTCTTC	CATTGAVYNEQFF
.	13	TRBV9	few	TRBJ2-2	TGTGCCAGCAGCGGGGGGAACACCGGGGAGCTGTTTTTT	CASSGGNTGELFF